The 29 T cell receptor beta chains below all came from one sample that was sequenced in a study of blood T cell repertoires in COVID-19. Sequencing was performed with immunoSEQ multiplex PCR; in TCRdb, only in-frame clones are kept and a portion is missing. The table shows more than 90,000 clones, with roughly 90% occurring only once. What was sequenced was peripheral blood. The receptors stem from a human donor in a cohort sampled during active COVID-19.

The chain joins TRBV11-1 to TRBJ2-3; possible D gene TRBD2, 5 bases. Trimming removed 4 bases from V and 4 bases from J, with 9 bases in between. Germline CDR1 is SGHAT and CDR2 is FQDESV (reference sequence). The CDR3 extends over 13 amino acids. The CDR3, as DNA: TGTGCCAGCAGCTCCGGGAAGGCAGATACGCAGTATTTT. It encodes CASSSGKADTQYF.

The chain recombines TRBV27 with TRBJ1-2; D not resolved. Germline CDR1 reads MNHEY; CDR2 reads SMNVEV (reference sequence). V was trimmed by 5 bases and J by 4 bases, leaving 14 bases between them. CDR3 size: 14 residues. The CDR3 protein is CASSPNTRGYGYTF. CDR3 coding DNA: TGTGCCAGCAGTCCTAACACGAGAGGCTATGGCTACACCTTC.

This clone was seen a single time. The chain recombines TRBV5-1 with TRBJ2-1; TRBD2 is a possible D gene (6 bases). V lost 4 bases and J lost 2, with 16 bases in between. The CDR3 consists of 16 residues. Germline V CDR1 and CDR2: SGHRS, YFSETQ. This CDR3 reads CASSDPSAGPYNEQFF. For the CDR3, the DNA is TGCGCCAGCAGCGACCCCTCTGCGGGGCCCTACAATGAGCAGTTCTTC.

This clone was seen once. The gene calls are TRBV20-1 and TRBJ1-1; no definite D call. Germline CDR1 and CDR2: DFQATT and SNEGSKA (reference sequence). The ends were cut back, 3 bases at V and 2 bases at J, with 19 bases in the middle. CDR3 length: 16 amino acids. Written as DNA, the CDR3 is TGCAGTGCTAGTCCAGATGAGGGTGAGATTAACACTGAAGCTTTCTTT. It encodes CSASPDEGEINTEAFF.

V gene TRBV7-7 combines with J gene TRBJ2-3, with TRBD2 as a possible D gene (6 bases). This CDR3 is built from 14 residues. Trimming left V 3 bases short and J 4 bases short, with 11 bases between. Per the germline V gene, CDR1 is SSHAT and CDR2 is FNYEAQ (reference sequence). The CDR3 DNA is TGTGCCAGCAGCTTCGGGAGAAACGCAGATACGCAGTATTTT. Its translation is CASSFGRNADTQYF.

V gene TRBV7-8 combines with J gene TRBJ2-1, with D perhaps TRBD2 (7 bases). Germline CDR1 reads SGHVS; CDR2 reads FQNEAQ. The CDR3 runs to 18 residues. Deletions cut 3 bases from V and 0 bases from J, with 18 bases between. The CDR3 nucleotides are TGTGCCAGCAGCTTGACGGGGGGCGGGACAAGCTCCTACAATGAGCAGTTCTTC. This gives the protein CASSLTGGGTSSYNEQFF.

V is TRBV19 and J is TRBJ1-4; 7 bases agree with TRBD1. From germline, CDR1 is LNHDA and CDR2 SQIVND (reference sequence). The CDR3 runs 16 residues. V was pared by 1 base and J by 7 bases, with 9 bases of the junction left unmatched. The CDR3 nucleotides are TGTGCCAGTAGTATAGCCCCAGGGGGGAGTGGTGAAAAACTGTTTTTT. Protein sequence: CASSIAPGGSGEKLFF. Full variable domain (outside the CDR3, taken from reference TRBV19 and TRBJ1-4): DGGITQSPKYLFRKEGQNVTLSCEQNLNHDAMYWYRQDPGQGLRLIYYSQIVNDFQKGDIAEGYSVSREKKESFPLTVTSAQKNPTAFYLCASSIAPGGSGEKLFFGSGTQLSVL.

This clone has just a few counts. The chain couples TRBV20-1 to TRBJ1-5; unclear D gene. CDR3 size: 11 residues. Trimming stripped 6 bases from V and 8 bases from J, with 11 bases between. CDR1 is DFQATT, CDR2 SNEGSKA, per germline (reference sequence). The CDR3 DNA follows: TGCAGTGCAAGAAATGGAGAGCCCCAGCATTTT. This codes for CSARNGEPQHF.

The V and J genes are TRBV5-1 and TRBJ1-3; D perhaps matches TRBD1 (5 bases). The CDR3 runs to 15 residues. Germline V gene lookup returns CDR1 SGHRS and CDR2 YFSETQ. V was pared by 0 bases and J by 0 bases, with 7 bases between. CDR3 DNA sequence: TGCGCCAGCAGCTTGGCAGGGAACTCTGGAAACACCATATATTTT. Translation: CASSLAGNSGNTIYF.

The rearrangement links TRBV2 to TRBJ1-4, with 8 bases aligning to TRBD1. In germline, CDR1 is SNHLY, CDR2 FYNNEI. Trimming at V came to 11 bases and at J to 8 bases, leaving 10 bases not matched to a gene. The CDR3 has 13 residues. This CDR3 is CAGQAGGREKLFF. The CDR3 bases are TGTGCCGGCCAGGCAGGGGGCCGGGAAAAACTGTTTTTT. Complete variable domain (other parts from reference TRBV2 and TRBJ1-4): EPEVTQTPSHQVTQMGQEVILRCVPISNHLYFYWYRQILGQKVEFLVSFYNNEISEKSEIFDDQFSVERPDGSNFTLKIRSTKLEDSAMYFCAGQAGGREKLFFGSGTQLSVL.

In its sample, this clone was seen many times. The V gene is TRBV2, the J gene TRBJ1-5; unclear D gene. Per germline, CDR1 SNHLY and CDR2 FYNNEI. V was clipped by 6 bases and J by 3 bases, with 9 bases between them. This CDR3 comprises 13 residues. CDR3 in DNA: TGTGCCAGCAGCCCCCAGGCCAATCAGCCCCAGCATTTT. Protein sequence: CASSPQANQPQHF.

The V and J genes are TRBV11-1 and TRBJ2-7, with D possibly matching TRBD2 (6 bases). This CDR3 contains 13 residues. Germline CDR1 is SGHAT and CDR2 is FQDESV (reference sequence). Trimming removed 1 base at V and 6 bases at J, with 10 bases between. CDR3 sequence reads: CASSLVRGSEQYF. As DNA, the CDR3 is TGTGCCAGCAGCTTAGTTCGGGGGAGCGAGCAGTACTTC.

This chain uses TRBV27 with TRBJ2-1; the match to TRBD2 covers 11 bases. The CDR3 loop spans 15 amino acids. V shed 4 bases and J 6 bases; nucleotides not matched to a gene: 5. The germline V gene has CDR1 MNHEY and CDR2 SMNVEV (reference sequence). CDR3 in DNA: TGTGCCAGCAGTTCTTCTAGCGGGAGGTTCAATGAGCAGTTCTTC. Translating gives CASSSSSGRFNEQFF.

The rearrangement joins TRBV18 to TRBJ1-3; 7 nucleotides align to TRBD1. V lost 5 bases and J lost 4; bases outside the gene matches: 8. This CDR3 has 15 residues. Germline CDR1 is KGHSH and CDR2 is LQKENI. The CDR3 protein is CASSYLGTVGNTIYF. CDR3 DNA: TGTGCCAGCTCATACCTAGGGACAGTAGGAAACACCATATATTTT.

The chain employs TRBV5-6 and TRBJ1-1, with D tentatively TRBD1 (6 bases). The ends were cut back, 4 bases at V and 4 bases at J, with 20 bases in the middle. The germline V gene encodes CDR1 SGHDT and CDR2 YYEEEE. This CDR3 spans 16 amino acids. CDR3 sequence: CASSPGGGGYGTEAFF. Here the CDR3 DNA reads TGTGCCAGCAGCCCGGGGGGAGGGGGATATGGCACTGAAGCTTTCTTT.

This clone was counted once. The chain recombines TRBV16 with TRBJ1-5, with a tentative D call TRBD1 (5 bases). This CDR3 is 12 amino acids long. Trimming shortened V by 4 bases and J by 7 bases, and 8 bases separated the two germline ends. The germline gives CDR1 KGHSY, CDR2 FQNENV. In nucleotides, the CDR3 is TGTGCCAGCAGCCCCGGGGGGCAGCCCCAGCATTTT. This encodes CASSPGGQPQHF.

This clone appeared a single time. The chain recombines TRBV30 with TRBJ1-2, with D perhaps TRBD1 (6 bases). The germline V gene encodes CDR1 GTSNPN and CDR2 SVGIG (reference sequence). The V end was cut by 0 bases, the J end by 4 bases, with 12 bases between. There are 14 residues in the CDR3. CDR3 DNA: TGTGCCTGGAGTGTGCAGGGGTTACCCTATGGCTACACCTTC. It is translated as CAWSVQGLPYGYTF. Variable domain in full (rest from reference TRBV30 and TRBJ1-2): SQTIHQWPATLVQPVGSPLSLECTVEGTSNPNLYWYRQAAGRGLQLLFYSVGIGQISSEVPQNLSASRPQDRQFILSSKKLLLSDSGFYLCAWSVQGLPYGYTFGSGTRLTVV.

The chain uses TRBV18 and TRBJ2-3, with 8 bases fitting TRBD1. The CDR3 runs 15 residues. The V segment lost 2 bases and the J segment 6 bases; nucleotides outside the gene matches: 7. The germline CDR1 and CDR2 sequences are KGHSH and LQKENI. The CDR3 sequence is CASSPMAGGSDTQYF. The CDR3 nucleotides read TGTGCCAGCTCACCAATGGCAGGGGGCAGCGATACGCAGTATTTT.

The rearrangement links TRBV11-2 to TRBJ2-1; maybe TRBD2 (6 bases). Germline V CDR1 and CDR2: SGHAT, FQNNGV. V was cut by 6 bases and J by 3 bases, with 18 bases left in between. This CDR3 region has 16 residues. The CDR3 is CASSLRGSGYYNEQFF. CDR3 DNA sequence: TGTGCCAGCAGTTTGAGGGGTAGCGGCTACTACAATGAGCAGTTCTTC.

J is TRBJ2-7 and V is TRBV7-9, with TRBD1 matching over 7 bases. Losses at the gene ends were 5 bases for V and 0 bases for J; bases not matched to a gene: 7. The CDR3 contains 15 residues. Germline-derived CDR1 and CDR2 are SEHNR and FQNEAQ (reference sequence). CDR3 sequence reads: CASSIWTGSSYEQYF. CDR3 nucleotide sequence: TGTGCCAGCAGCATTTGGACAGGTAGCTCCTACGAGCAGTACTTC.

The chain uses TRBV5-4 and TRBJ2-6, with 8 bases that match TRBD1. CDR3 length equals 17 residues. The J segment lost 4 bases and the V segment lost 4 bases, leaving 10 bases of the junction unmatched. The V gene's germline CDR1 is SGHNT and CDR2 YYREEE (reference sequence). The chain's CDR3 is CASSPDQGAPGANVLTF. The CDR3 bases are TGTGCCAGCAGCCCCGACCAGGGGGCGCCCGGGGCCAACGTCCTGACTTTC.

The rearrangement links TRBV29-1 to TRBJ1-1, with TRBD1 identical over 9 bases. Germline CDR1 SQVTM, CDR2 ANQGSEA. The CDR3 covers 14 residues. V was clipped by 6 bases and J by 3 bases; unmatched bases: 8. The CDR3 region has the DNA TGCAGCGTAACCACAGGGGGCGCTGACACTGAAGCTTTCTTT. Translation gives CSVTTGGADTEAFF.

In this sample, this clone turned up once. This chain uses TRBV7-9 with TRBJ2-2; the match to TRBD2 covers 13 bases. V lost 2 bases to trimming and J lost 2 bases; unmatched junction nucleotides: 5. Germline values: CDR1 SEHNR, CDR2 FQNEAQ (reference sequence). The length of the CDR3 is 18 residues. Here the CDR3 reads CASSLTSGRASNTGELFF. In DNA form, the CDR3 reads TGTGCCAGCAGCTTAACTAGCGGGAGGGCCAGCAACACCGGGGAGCTGTTTTTT.

The chain employs TRBV3-1 (or the pseudogene TRBV3-2) and TRBJ1-1; no clear D gene. CDR1 is LGHDT and CDR2 is YNNKEL in the germline V gene (reference sequence). V gave up 1 base and J gave up 4 bases, with 7 bases separating them. The length of the CDR3 is 13 residues. For the CDR3, the DNA is TGTGCCAGCAGCCAAGGGTTGGCCACTGAAGCTTTCTTT. This sequence encodes CASSQGLATEAFF.

The rearrangement joins TRBV27 to TRBJ1-5; 11 bases line up with TRBD1. V lost 7 bases and J lost 3; bases outside the gene matches: 5. CDR3 length: 15 residues. Germline values: CDR1 MNHEY, CDR2 SMNVEV (reference sequence). DNA for the CDR3: TGTGCCAGCAAAAAGGGACAGGGGGACAATCAGCCCCAGCATTTT. Translating gives CASKKGQGDNQPQHF.

The table lists this clone with a count of one. V usage is TRBV11-2 and J usage is TRBJ2-5; D unresolved. V dropped 5 bases and J dropped 3 bases, with 10 bases sitting between them. CDR3 size: 13 residues. Germline CDR1 and CDR2: SGHAT and FQNNGV. CDR3 sequence (DNA): TGTGCCAGCAGCCCGCACCGGGAAGAGACCCAGTACTTC. Amino acid sequence: CASSPHREETQYF.

Only one count was recorded for this clone. The chain uses TRBV4-1 and TRBJ2-5; 12 bases align to TRBD2. J was trimmed by 3 bases and V by 3 bases; bases with no gene match: 5. There are 16 residues in the CDR3. In germline, CDR1 is MGHRA, CDR2 YSYEKL. The CDR3 nucleotides are TGCGCCAGCAGCCAGCGGGGACTAGCGGGTAAAGAGACCCAGTACTTC. It codes for CASSQRGLAGKETQYF.

J is TRBJ2-5 and V is TRBV7-8, with TRBD2 matching over 7 bases. J lost 1 base, V lost 8 bases, and 16 bases had no gene match. The length of the CDR3 is 17 residues. CDR1 is SGHVS, CDR2 FQNEAQ, per germline. The CDR3 DNA sequence: TGTGCCAGCGTCCCCTCTCTCGGGCGGGAGCGCCAAGAGACCCAGTACTTC. Protein product: CASVPSLGRERQETQYF.

The rearrangement uses TRBV2 and TRBJ1-5; D perhaps matches TRBD1 (5 bases). CDR3 length: 15 residues. V was cut by 3 bases and J by 1 base, with 10 bases left in between. Germline CDR1 and CDR2: SNHLY and FYNNEI. The CDR3 DNA reads TGTGCCAGCAGTGAGAACAGGTACAGCAATCAGCCCCAGCATTTT. It codes for CASSENRYSNQPQHF.